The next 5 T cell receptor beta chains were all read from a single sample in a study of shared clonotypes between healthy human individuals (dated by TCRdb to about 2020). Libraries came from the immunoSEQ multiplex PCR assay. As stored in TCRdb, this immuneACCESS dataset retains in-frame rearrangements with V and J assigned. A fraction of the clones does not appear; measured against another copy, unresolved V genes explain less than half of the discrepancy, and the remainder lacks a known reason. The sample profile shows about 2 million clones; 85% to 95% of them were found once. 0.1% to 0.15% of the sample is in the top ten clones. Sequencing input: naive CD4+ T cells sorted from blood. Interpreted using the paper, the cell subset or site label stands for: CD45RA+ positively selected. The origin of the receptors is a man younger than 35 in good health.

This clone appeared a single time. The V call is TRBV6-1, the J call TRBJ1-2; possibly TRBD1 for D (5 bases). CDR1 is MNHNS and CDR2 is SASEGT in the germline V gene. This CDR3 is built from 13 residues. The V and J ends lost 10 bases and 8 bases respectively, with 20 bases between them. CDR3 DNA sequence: TGTGCCACCTCCGGCTGGGGGGGAGGAGGCTACACCTTC. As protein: CATSGWGGGGYTF.

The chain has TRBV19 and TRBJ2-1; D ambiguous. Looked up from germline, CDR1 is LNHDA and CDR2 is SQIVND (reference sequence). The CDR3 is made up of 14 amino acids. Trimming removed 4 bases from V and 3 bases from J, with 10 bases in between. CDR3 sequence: CASSTPADYNEQFF. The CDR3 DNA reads TGTGCCAGTAGTACCCCGGCCGACTACAATGAGCAGTTCTTC.

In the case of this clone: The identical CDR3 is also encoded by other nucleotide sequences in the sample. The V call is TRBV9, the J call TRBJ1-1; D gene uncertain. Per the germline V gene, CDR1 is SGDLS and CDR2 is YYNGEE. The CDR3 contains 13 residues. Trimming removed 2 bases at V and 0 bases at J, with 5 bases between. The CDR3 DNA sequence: TGTGCCAGCAGCGTGGCAATGAACACTGAAGCTTTCTTT. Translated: CASSVAMNTEAFF.

The CDR3 DNA sequence: TGTGCCAGTACCCGAGCCCCGGGACAGGTCTATGGCTACACCTTC. It is translated as CASTRAPGQVYGYTF. The V call is TRBV19, the J call TRBJ1-2, with 8 bases matching TRBD1. CDR1 and CDR2 from the germline V gene are LNHDA and SQIVND (reference sequence). The CDR3 extends over 15 amino acids. The junction had 11 bases not matched to a gene; V was cut back by 7 bases and J by 4 bases.

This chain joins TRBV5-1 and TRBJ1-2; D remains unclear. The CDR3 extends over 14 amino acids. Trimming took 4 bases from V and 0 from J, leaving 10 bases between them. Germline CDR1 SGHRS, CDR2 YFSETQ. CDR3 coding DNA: TGCGCCAGCAGCAGGGAAAGCTCTAACTATGGCTACACCTTC. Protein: CASSRESSNYGYTF.